These T cell receptor beta chains were read from a single sample in a study of blood T cell repertoires in COVID-19. TCRdb keeps only in-frame clones here, not all; method: immunoSEQ multiplex PCR. Of about 190,000 clones detected, roughly 80% appear once; the ten largest clones hold roughly 3.2%. Sequencing was done on a sample of PBMCs or T cells enriched from blood (not recorded which). The receptors were gathered from a young woman who had recovered from COVID-19. Each CDR3 is given with its conserved first and last residue. A D gene is named only where the DNA matches it firmly. The listing skips clone size in some rows; elsewhere it reads once, few, many or a size class.

v_gene	d_gene	len	j_gene	abundance	CDR3nt	CDR3aa
TRBV27	.	13	TRBJ1-1	.	TGTGCCAGCAGTTTACTTATGAACACTGAAGCTTTCTTT	CASSLLMNTEAFF
TRBV9	TRBD2	15	TRBJ2-3	.	TGTGCCAGCAGCGCTCTAGCGGGAGCCACAGATACGCAGTATTTT	CASSALAGATDTQYF
TRBV7-3	.	13	TRBJ2-1	few	TGTGCCAGCAGCCTTGGACAGCGTGATGAGCAGTTCTTC	CASSLGQRDEQFF
TRBV4-1	.	15	TRBJ1-6	.	TGCGCCAGCAGCCAAGACGGGGGATATAATTCACCCCTCCACTTT	CASSQDGGYNSPLHF
TRBV6-5	.	12	TRBJ2-2	.	TGTGCCACCCGAGTTGAAACCGGGGAGCTGTTTTTT	CATRVETGELFF
TRBV14	.	13	TRBJ2-5	.	TGTGCCAGCAGCTCTGACAGGTCCGAGACCCAGTACTTC	CASSSDRSETQYF
TRBV3-1/TRBV3-2	.	13	TRBJ2-2	.	TGTGCCAGCAGCCATCGAGCTGCCGGGGAGCTGTTTTTT	CASSHRAAGELFF
TRBV4-1	TRBD1	20	TRBJ2-5	.	TGCGCCAGCAGCCAAGGTTCCTTCGTGCCGGGACAGGGGGAACAAGAGACCCAGTACTTC	CASSQGSFVPGQGEQETQYF
TRBV25-1	TRBD2	16	TRBJ2-1	once	TGTGCCAGCAGTGGTACTAGCGGGCCGTCCTACAATGAGCAGTTCTTC	CASSGTSGPSYNEQFF
TRBV15	.	14	TRBJ2-7	few	TGTGCCACCAGCAGATCAGGACAGTACTACGAGCAGTACTTC	CATSRSGQYYEQYF
TRBV5-1	TRBD1	19	TRBJ1-1	once	TGCGCCAGCAGCTTGGACCCAATCGGGACAGGGGGCTTGAACACTGAAGCTTTCTTT	CASSLDPIGTGGLNTEAFF
TRBV5-8	TRBD1	15	TRBJ1-5	.	TGTGCCAGCAGCTTGAGGGACAGTTTCAATCAGCCCCAGCATTTT	CASSLRDSFNQPQHF
TRBV27	.	12	TRBJ1-2	.	TGTGCCAGCAAAGGGGGGGGGCGAGGCTACACCTTC	CASKGGGRGYTF
TRBV7-2	TRBD2	15	TRBJ2-3	.	TGTGCCAGCAGTTGGACTAGCGGGGACACAGATACGCAGTATTTT	CASSWTSGDTDTQYF
TRBV2	TRBD2	13	TRBJ2-1	once	TGTGCCAGCAGGATGGGAGGGGGGACTAGGCTGTTCTTC	CASRMGGGTRLFF